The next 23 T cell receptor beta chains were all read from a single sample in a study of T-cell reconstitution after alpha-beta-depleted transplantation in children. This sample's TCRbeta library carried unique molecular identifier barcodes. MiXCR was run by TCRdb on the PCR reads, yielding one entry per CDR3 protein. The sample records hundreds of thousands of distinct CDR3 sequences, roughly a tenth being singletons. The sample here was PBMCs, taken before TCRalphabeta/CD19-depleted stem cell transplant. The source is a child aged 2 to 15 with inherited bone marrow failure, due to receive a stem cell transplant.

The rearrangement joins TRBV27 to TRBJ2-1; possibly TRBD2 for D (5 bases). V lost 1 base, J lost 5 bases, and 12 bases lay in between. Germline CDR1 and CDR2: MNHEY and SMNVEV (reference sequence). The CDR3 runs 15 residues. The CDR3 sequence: CASSLLGSSHNEQFF. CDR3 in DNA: TGTGCCAGCAGTTTATTGGGGAGTTCCCACAATGAGCAGTTCTTC.

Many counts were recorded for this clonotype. The CDR3 coding sequence is TGTGCCACCAGTGACCCCAGACTAGCGGGGACCGGGGAGCTGTTTTTT. Protein sequence: CATSDPRLAGTGELFF. The chain joins TRBV24-1 to TRBJ2-2; 11 bases map to TRBD2. This CDR3 is built from 16 residues. CDR1 and CDR2 (germline): KGHDR, SFDVKD. The trim removed 4 bases at V and 5 bases at J, leaving 5 bases unmatched.

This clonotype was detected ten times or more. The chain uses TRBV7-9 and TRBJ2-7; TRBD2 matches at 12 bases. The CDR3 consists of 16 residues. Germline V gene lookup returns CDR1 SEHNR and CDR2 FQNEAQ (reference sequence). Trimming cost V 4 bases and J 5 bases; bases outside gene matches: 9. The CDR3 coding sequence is TGTGCCAGCAGCTCCTTGATGACTAGCGGGAGCAACGAGCAGTACTTC. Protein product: CASSSLMTSGSNEQYF.

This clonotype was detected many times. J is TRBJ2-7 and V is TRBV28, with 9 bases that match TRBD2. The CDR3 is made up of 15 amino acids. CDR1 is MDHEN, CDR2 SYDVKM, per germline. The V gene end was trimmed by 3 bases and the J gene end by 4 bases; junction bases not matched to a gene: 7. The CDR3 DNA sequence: TGTGCCAGCAGTTTGGGGGTAGCGGGAGTTTACGAGCAGTACTTC. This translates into CASSLGVAGVYEQYF.

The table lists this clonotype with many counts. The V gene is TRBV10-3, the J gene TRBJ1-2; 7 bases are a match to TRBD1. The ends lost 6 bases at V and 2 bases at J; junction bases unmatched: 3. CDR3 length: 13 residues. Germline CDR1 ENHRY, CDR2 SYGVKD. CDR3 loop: CAIRPGQNYGYTF. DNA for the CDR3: TGTGCCATCAGACCGGGACAGAACTATGGCTACACCTTC.

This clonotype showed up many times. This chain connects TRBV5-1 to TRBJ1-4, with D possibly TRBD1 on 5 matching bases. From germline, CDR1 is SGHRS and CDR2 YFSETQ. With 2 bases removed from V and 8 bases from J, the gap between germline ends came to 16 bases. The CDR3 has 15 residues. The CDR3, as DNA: TGCGCCAGCAGCTTATCCGGGACCGCGGGGGAAAAACTGTTTTTT. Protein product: CASSLSGTAGEKLFF.

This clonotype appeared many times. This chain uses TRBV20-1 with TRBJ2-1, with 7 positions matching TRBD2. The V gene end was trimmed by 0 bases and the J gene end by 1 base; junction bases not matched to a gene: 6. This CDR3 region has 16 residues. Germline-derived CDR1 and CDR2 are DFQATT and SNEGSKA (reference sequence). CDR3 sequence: CSARDAGEVSYNEQFF. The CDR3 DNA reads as TGCAGTGCTAGAGATGCGGGGGAAGTATCCTACAATGAGCAGTTCTTC.

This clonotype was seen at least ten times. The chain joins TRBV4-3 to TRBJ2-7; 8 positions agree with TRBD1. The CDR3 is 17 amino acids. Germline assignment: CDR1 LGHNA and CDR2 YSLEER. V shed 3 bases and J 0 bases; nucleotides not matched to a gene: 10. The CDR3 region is CASSQRRAGGFSYEQYF. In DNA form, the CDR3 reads TGCGCCAGCAGCCAGAGGCGGGCAGGGGGCTTCTCCTACGAGCAGTACTTC.

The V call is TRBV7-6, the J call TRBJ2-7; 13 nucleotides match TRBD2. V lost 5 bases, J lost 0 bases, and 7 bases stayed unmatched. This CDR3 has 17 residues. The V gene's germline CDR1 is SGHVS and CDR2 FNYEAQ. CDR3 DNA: TGTGCCAGCAGCCGTGGACTAGCGGGAGATAGCTCCTACGAGCAGTACTTC. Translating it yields CASSRGLAGDSSYEQYF.

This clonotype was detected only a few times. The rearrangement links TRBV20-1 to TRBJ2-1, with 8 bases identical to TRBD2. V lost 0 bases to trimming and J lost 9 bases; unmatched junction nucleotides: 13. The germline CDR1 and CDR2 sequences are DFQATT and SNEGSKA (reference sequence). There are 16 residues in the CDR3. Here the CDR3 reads CSARDRIGRAEVEQFF. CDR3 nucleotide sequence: TGCAGTGCTAGAGATCGGATCGGGAGGGCTGAGGTTGAGCAGTTCTTC.

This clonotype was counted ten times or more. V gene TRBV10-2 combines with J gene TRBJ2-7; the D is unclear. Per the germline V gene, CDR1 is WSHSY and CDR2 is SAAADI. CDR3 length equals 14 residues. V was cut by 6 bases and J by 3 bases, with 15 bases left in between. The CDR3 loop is CASRGWGSDYEQYF. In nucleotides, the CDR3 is TGCGCCAGCAGAGGGTGGGGTTCGGACTACGAGCAGTACTTC.

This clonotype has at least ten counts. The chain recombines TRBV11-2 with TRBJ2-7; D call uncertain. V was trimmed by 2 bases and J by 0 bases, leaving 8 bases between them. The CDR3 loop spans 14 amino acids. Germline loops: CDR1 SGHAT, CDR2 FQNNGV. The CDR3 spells CASSLQTLSYEQYF. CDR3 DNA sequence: TGTGCCAGCAGCTTACAGACCCTCTCCTACGAGCAGTACTTC.

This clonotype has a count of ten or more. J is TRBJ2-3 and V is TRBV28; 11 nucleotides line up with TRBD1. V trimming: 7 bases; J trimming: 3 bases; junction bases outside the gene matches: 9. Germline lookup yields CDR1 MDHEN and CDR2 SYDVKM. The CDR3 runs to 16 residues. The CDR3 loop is CASIGDRGISTDTQYF. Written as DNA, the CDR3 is TGTGCCAGCATAGGGGACAGGGGGATTAGTACAGATACGCAGTATTTT.

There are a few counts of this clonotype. CDR3 nucleotides: TGCGCCAGCAGCCAAGATCCCACTTCGGGGACCCAGTACTTC. Translated, it gives CASSQDPTSGTQYF. This sequence joins TRBV4-3 and TRBJ2-5; D ambiguous. The V and J ends lost 0 bases and 7 bases respectively, with 12 bases between them. There are 14 residues in the CDR3. Germline V gives CDR1 LGHNA, CDR2 YSLEER.

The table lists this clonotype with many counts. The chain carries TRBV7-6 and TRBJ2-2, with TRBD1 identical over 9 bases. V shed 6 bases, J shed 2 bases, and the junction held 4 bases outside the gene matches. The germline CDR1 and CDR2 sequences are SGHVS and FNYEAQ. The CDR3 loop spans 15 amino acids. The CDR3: CASRNRGPNTGELFF. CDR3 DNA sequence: TGTGCCAGCAGAAACAGGGGGCCTAACACCGGGGAGCTGTTTTTT.

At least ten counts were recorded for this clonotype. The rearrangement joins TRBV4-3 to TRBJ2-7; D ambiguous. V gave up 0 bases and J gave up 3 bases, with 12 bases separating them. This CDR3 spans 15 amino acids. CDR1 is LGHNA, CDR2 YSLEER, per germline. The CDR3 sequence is CASSQDFYMVYEQYF. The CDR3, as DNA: TGCGCCAGCAGCCAAGATTTTTACATGGTCTACGAGCAGTACTTC.

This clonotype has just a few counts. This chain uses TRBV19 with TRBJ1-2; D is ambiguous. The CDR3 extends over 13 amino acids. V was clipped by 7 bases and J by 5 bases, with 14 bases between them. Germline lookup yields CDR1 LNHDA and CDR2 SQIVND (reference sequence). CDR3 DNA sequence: TGTGCCAGTAAAGAAGGACCATCTTATGGCTACACCTTC. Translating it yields CASKEGPSYGYTF.

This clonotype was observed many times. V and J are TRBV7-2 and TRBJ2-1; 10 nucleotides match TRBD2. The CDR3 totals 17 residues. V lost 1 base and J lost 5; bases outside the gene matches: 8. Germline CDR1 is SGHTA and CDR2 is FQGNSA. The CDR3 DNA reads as TGTGCCAGCAGCTTAGTAGGGCGGACTAGCGGAGACAATGAGCAGTTCTTC. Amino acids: CASSLVGRTSGDNEQFF.

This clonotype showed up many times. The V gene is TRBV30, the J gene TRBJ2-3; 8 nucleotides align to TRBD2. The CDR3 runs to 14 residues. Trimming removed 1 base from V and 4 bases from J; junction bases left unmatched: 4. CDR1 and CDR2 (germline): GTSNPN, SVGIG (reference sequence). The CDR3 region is CAWSDGRGSDTQYF. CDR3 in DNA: TGTGCCTGGAGTGACGGGAGGGGGTCAGATACGCAGTATTTT.

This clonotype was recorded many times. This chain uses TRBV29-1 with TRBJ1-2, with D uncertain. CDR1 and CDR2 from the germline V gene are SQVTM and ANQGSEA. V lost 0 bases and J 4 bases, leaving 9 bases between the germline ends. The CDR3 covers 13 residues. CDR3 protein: CSVEENSGYGYTF. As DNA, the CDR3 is TGCAGCGTTGAAGAGAACAGTGGCTATGGCTACACCTTC.

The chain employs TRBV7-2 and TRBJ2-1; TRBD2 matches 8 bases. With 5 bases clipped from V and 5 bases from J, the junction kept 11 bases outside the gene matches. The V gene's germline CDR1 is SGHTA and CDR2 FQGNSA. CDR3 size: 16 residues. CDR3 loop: CASSVFGRALHNEQFF. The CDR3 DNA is TGTGCCAGCAGCGTATTCGGGAGGGCCTTACACAATGAGCAGTTCTTC.

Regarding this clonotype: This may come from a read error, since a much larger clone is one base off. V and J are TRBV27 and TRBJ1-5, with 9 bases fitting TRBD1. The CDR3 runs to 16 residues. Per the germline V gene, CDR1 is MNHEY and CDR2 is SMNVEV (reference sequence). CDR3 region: CASGFSWTGADQPQHF. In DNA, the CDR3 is TGTGCCAGCGGTTTCTCCTGGACAGGGGCCGATCAGCCCCAGCATTTT.

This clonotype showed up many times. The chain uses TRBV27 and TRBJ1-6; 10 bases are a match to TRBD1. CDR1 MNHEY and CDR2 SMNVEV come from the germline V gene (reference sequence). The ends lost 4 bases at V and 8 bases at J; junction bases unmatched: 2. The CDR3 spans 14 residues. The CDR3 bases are TGTGCCAGCAGTTGGGACAGGGGTTATTCACCCCTCCACTTT. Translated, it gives CASSWDRGYSPLHF.